Listed below are T cell receptor beta chains from one sample, sequenced in a study of blood T cells in healthy people across ages. MiXCR, applied by TCRdb to the 5' RACE reads, yields one record per CDR3 protein. Altogether about 780,000 distinct CDR3 sequences are present, less than 60% being singletons, with the ten largest covering approximately 18%. The source material was blood. Receptor source: an elderly man in good health. CDR3s include the opening cysteine and the closing phenylalanine or tryptophan. Each record gives: CDR3 protein, CDR3 DNA, V gene, clone size, D gene, J gene. A D gene is named only where the DNA matches it firmly. Clone size is shown for a subset of rows, as once, few, many or a class of expanded clone.

CASPQRAGGRTGELFF | TGTGCCAGCCCCCAAAGGGCGGGAGGGAGGACCGGGGAGTTGTTTTTT | TRBV7-2 | NA | TRBD2 | TRBJ2-2
CASSLGGQGVRLNEQYF | TGTGCCAGCAGCTTAGGGGGACAGGGAGTTCGTCTGAATGAGCAGTACTTC | TRBV7-2 | few | TRBD1 | TRBJ2-7
CASSLSASGNYEQYF | TGTGCCAGCAGTTTATCCGCTAGCGGGAACTACGAGCAGTACTTC | TRBV27 | NA | TRBD2 | TRBJ2-7
CASSGNRGSYEQYF | TGTGCCAGCAGTGGGAACAGGGGATCCTACGAGCAGTACTTC | TRBV25-1 | few | TRBD1 | TRBJ2-7
CSARTSTGDYEQYF | TGCAGTGCTAGGACCTCGACAGGGGACTACGAGCAGTACTTC | TRBV20-1 | few | TRBD1 | TRBJ2-7
CAWTGGGFYEQYF | TGTGCCTGGACAGGGGGCGGTTTCTACGAGCAGTACTTC | TRBV30 | few | TRBD1 | TRBJ2-7
CASSSRAGRTTEAFF | TGTGCCAGCAGCTCGAGGGCCGGTAGGACCACTGAAGCTTTCTTT | TRBV5-6 | NA | NA | TRBJ1-1
CASSNRRGANYGYTF | TGTGCCAGCAGCAATCGCAGGGGGGCTAACTATGGCTACACCTTC | TRBV25-1 | few | TRBD1 | TRBJ1-2
CASSLYPLPSSRLYEQYF | TGTGCCAGCAGTTTATATCCCCTCCCGTCCAGTCGGCTATACGAGCAGTACTTC | TRBV28 | NA | NA | TRBJ2-7
CASSLRDQTSTDTQYF | TGTGCCAGCAGCCTCAGGGACCAGACGAGCACAGATACGCAGTATTTT | TRBV9 | few | NA | TRBJ2-3
CASSYSTAGDNQPQHF | TGTGCCAGCAGTTACTCGACTGCAGGGGACAATCAGCCCCAGCATTTT | TRBV6-6 | NA | NA | TRBJ1-5
CASGEIVSTDTQYF | TGTGCCAGTGGGGAGATAGTTAGTACAGATACGCAGTATTTT | TRBV7-2 | few | NA | TRBJ2-3
CATRDRGGDSPLHF | TGTGCCACCAGGGACCGCGGCGGCGATTCACCCCTCCACTTT | TRBV3-1 | once | NA | TRBJ1-6
CASSPIRQQQETQYF | TGTGCCAGCAGTCCCATTCGACAGCAGCAAGAGACCCAGTACTTC | TRBV12-3/TRBV12-4 | NA | NA | TRBJ2-5
CASRRIPGREIYYEQYF | TGTGCCAGCAGGCGGATACCCGGGAGGGAGATTTACTACGAGCAGTACTTC | TRBV11-2 | few | TRBD2 | TRBJ2-7
CSARDLERETQYF | TGCAGTGCTAGAGATTTAGAGCGGGAGACCCAGTACTTC | TRBV20-1 | few | NA | TRBJ2-5
CASSLGSPGLGEQYF | TGTGCCAGCAGCTTGGGCAGTCCGGGGCTTGGCGAGCAGTACTTC | TRBV7-2 | few | NA | TRBJ2-7
CASLKGQGTQYF | TGTGCCTCCTTGAAAGGACAAGGGACCCAGTACTTC | TRBV30 | few | NA | TRBJ2-5
CASSAFGPTKEKLFF | TGTGCCAGCAGTGCCTTCGGGCCAACTAAGGAAAAACTGTTTTTT | TRBV25-1 | NA | NA | TRBJ1-4
CASSPGRRFYNEQFF | TGTGCCAGCAGCCCGGGGAGGCGGTTCTACAATGAGCAGTTCTTC | TRBV7-8 | NA | NA | TRBJ2-1
CASSRQGGHNEKLFF | TGTGCCAGCAGCCGACAGGGGGGACATAATGAAAAACTGTTTTTT | TRBV7-2 | NA | TRBD1 | TRBJ1-4
CSVVIEPDTQYF | TGCAGCGTTGTCATTGAACCAGATACGCAGTATTTT | TRBV29-1 | NA | NA | TRBJ2-3
CASSKQQNTEAFF | TGTGCCAGCAGCAAACAGCAGAACACTGAAGCTTTCTTT | TRBV7-2 | NA | NA | TRBJ1-1
CSASGESTSATNEKLFF | TGCAGTGCTTCTGGGGAGAGCACTTCGGCAACTAATGAAAAACTGTTTTTT | TRBV20-1 | few | NA | TRBJ1-4
CSAKRSAATYEQYF | TGCAGTGCTAAAAGATCGGCAGCAACCTACGAGCAGTACTTC | TRBV20-1 | NA | NA | TRBJ2-7
CSVRPGGTKNIQYF | TGCAGTGTCCGACCAGGGGGAACCAAAAACATTCAGTACTTC | TRBV20-1 | few | TRBD1 | TRBJ2-4
CASSQGGNREQYF | TGTGCCAGCAGCCAAGGAGGTAATCGGGAGCAGTACTTC | TRBV3-1 | NA | NA | TRBJ2-5
CASSGRGTSGSNEQYF | TGTGCCAGCAGTGGACGGGGGACTAGCGGGTCGAATGAGCAGTACTTC | TRBV12-3/TRBV12-4 | NA | TRBD2 | TRBJ2-7
CASSLEGQANTGELFF | TGCGCCAGCAGCTTGGAGGGACAGGCGAACACCGGGGAGCTGTTTTTT | TRBV5-1 | NA | TRBD1 | TRBJ2-2
CASSQGRHQETQYF | TGTGCCAGCAGCCAGGGACGGCACCAAGAGACCCAGTACTTC | TRBV12-3/TRBV12-4 | NA | NA | TRBJ2-5
CASSMERTGEKLFF | TGCGCCAGCAGCATGGAACGGACTGGTGAAAAACTGTTTTTT | TRBV5-1 | NA | NA | TRBJ1-4
CASSLDLGGTYNEQFF | TGTGCCAGCAGCTTAGACCTGGGGGGTACCTACAATGAGCAGTTCTTC | TRBV7-2 | NA | NA | TRBJ2-1
CSAPGTSGAYNEQFF | TGCAGTGCTCCCGGGACTAGCGGGGCCTACAATGAGCAGTTCTTC | TRBV20-1 | few | TRBD2 | TRBJ2-1
CASSPGQVDTDTQYF | TGCGCCAGCAGCCCTGGACAGGTCGACACAGATACGCAGTATTTT | TRBV5-1 | NA | TRBD1 | TRBJ2-3
CAISLYRTSGSLTGELFF | TGTGCCATCAGTCTTTATCGGACTAGCGGGAGTCTCACCGGGGAGCTGTTTTTT | TRBV10-3 | NA | TRBD2 | TRBJ2-2
CAWSATSGIPNEQFF | TGTGCCTGGAGTGCGACTAGCGGGATACCCAATGAGCAGTTCTTC | TRBV30 | NA | TRBD2 | TRBJ2-1
CSAPEGLANSYEQYF | TGCAGTGCCCCCGAGGGACTAGCGAATTCCTACGAGCAGTACTTC | TRBV20-1 | few | TRBD2 | TRBJ2-7
CASSPGSESYNEQFF | TGCGCCAGCAGCCCCGGGTCTGAATCCTACAATGAGCAGTTCTTC | TRBV5-1 | many | NA | TRBJ2-1
CSARGLAGSEQFF | TGCAGTGCTAGAGGACTAGCGGGAAGTGAGCAGTTCTTC | TRBV20-1 | NA | TRBD2 | TRBJ2-1
CSVEWEDIYNEQFF | TGCAGCGTTGAATGGGAGGACATTTACAATGAGCAGTTCTTC | TRBV29-1 | NA | NA | TRBJ2-1
CAGSPGTSSSYNEQFF | TGTGCCGGCAGCCCCGGGACTTCTAGCTCCTACAATGAGCAGTTCTTC | TRBV7-8 | NA | NA | TRBJ2-1
CSEILSGKYNEQFF | TGCAGTGAAATTCTAAGCGGGAAATACAATGAGCAGTTCTTC | TRBV20-1 | NA | TRBD2 | TRBJ2-1
CASSLIRRTDTQYF | TGTGCCAGCAGCTTAATTCGGAGAACAGATACGCAGTATTTT | TRBV7-2 | NA | NA | TRBJ2-3